These 10 T cell receptor beta chains were sequenced from one sample in a study of post-analysis software for immune sequencing data. General study findings and limits: In patients, TRBV5-6, TRBV5-1 and TRBV20-1 belonged to roughly five TRBV segments found more frequently than in controls.

Which antigens these TCRs recognize remains unknown. Included in the TCR beta cDNA libraries were unique molecular identifiers. TCRdb analysed the PCR reads with MiXCR anew, one entry per CDR3 protein. This sample has 700,000 to 800,000 distinct CDR3 sequences, with roughly 29% found just once. The sequenced sample consisted of blood. The origin of the receptors is a girl between 10 and 17 years old with multiple sclerosis.

The chain couples TRBV4-1 to TRBJ1-6; D may be TRBD1 (5 bases). Trimming shortened V by 3 bases and J by 4 bases, and 13 bases separated the two germline ends. This CDR3 has 16 amino acids. The germline V gene encodes CDR1 MGHRA and CDR2 YSYEKL. DNA for the CDR3: TGCGCCAGCAGCCAGGGCTCCGGGGGTTATAATTCACCCCTCCACTTT. Amino acid sequence: CASSQGSGGYNSPLHF.

The chain has TRBV28 and TRBJ2-1, with 7 bases that match TRBD1. CDR1 MDHEN and CDR2 SYDVKM come from the germline V gene. J lost 5 bases, V lost 4 bases, and 11 bases had no gene match. This CDR3 is built from 16 residues. DNA of the CDR3: TGTGCCAGCAGTTCGCCCTCGGGACAGCTTGACAATGAGCAGTTCTTC. This codes for CASSSPSGQLDNEQFF.

This clonotype was seen many times. The chain has TRBV27 and TRBJ2-7; D not certain. CDR1 MNHEY and CDR2 SMNVEV come from the germline V gene (reference sequence). V was cut by 6 bases and J by 6 bases, with 9 bases left in between. The CDR3 is 11 amino acids. Written as DNA, the CDR3 is TGTGCCAGCAGCTTCAGGTCCGAGCAGTACTTC. Translating gives CASSFRSEQYF.

The chain has TRBV29-1 and TRBJ1-4; weak D call: TRBD1 (6 bases). This CDR3 is built from 12 residues. V was clipped by 7 bases and J by 7 bases, with 13 bases between them. Germline assignment: CDR1 SQVTM and CDR2 ANQGSEA. The CDR3 reads CSGGGGPEKLFF. The CDR3 DNA reads as TGCAGCGGGGGTGGGGGGCCTGAAAAACTGTTTTTT.

The V call is TRBV20-1, the J call TRBJ2-3, with a possible D match to TRBD2 (6 bases). Trimming pared 5 bases from V and 0 bases from J, leaving 15 bases between. The CDR3 is 15 amino acids. The germline V gene has CDR1 DFQATT and CDR2 SNEGSKA (reference sequence). CDR3 sequence reads: CSAEERTTSTDTQYF. The CDR3 DNA reads as TGCAGTGCTGAAGAACGGACTACTAGCACAGATACGCAGTATTTT.

The sample holds many counts of this clonotype. This chain links TRBV4-3 with TRBJ2-7, with D unresolved. The length of the CDR3 is 14 residues. CDR1 and CDR2 from the germline V gene are LGHNA and YSLEER. V dropped 1 base and J dropped 3 bases, with 10 bases sitting between them. In DNA form, the CDR3 reads TGCGCCAGCAGCCAAGTTCGGGCGAACTACGAGCAGTACTTC. Translating gives CASSQVRANYEQYF.

The V gene is TRBV20-1, the J gene TRBJ2-5, with 15 nucleotides matching TRBD2. This CDR3 contains 15 residues. J was trimmed by 2 bases and V by 5 bases; bases with no gene match: 3. The germline V gene has CDR1 DFQATT and CDR2 SNEGSKA (reference sequence). The CDR3 DNA follows: TGCAGTGCTGATGGACTAGCGGGAGGGCAAGAGACCCAGTACTTC. This translates into CSADGLAGGQETQYF.

The CDR3 reads CSAIRGAMVYNSPLHF. CDR3 DNA sequence: TGCAGTGCTATCCGGGGAGCTATGGTTTATAATTCACCCCTCCACTTT. The chain joins TRBV20-1 to TRBJ1-6; D not certain. This CDR3 has 16 amino acids. V gave up 4 bases and J gave up 4 bases, with 17 bases separating them. Germline V gene data show CDR1 as DFQATT and CDR2 as SNEGSKA (reference sequence).

The genes are TRBV12-3 or TRBV12-4 and TRBJ2-2, with D unclear. The CDR3 is made up of 16 amino acids. Trimming pared 5 bases from V and 5 bases from J, leaving 18 bases between. Written as DNA, the CDR3 is TGTGCCAGCAGTCCCTACAGAGGTTATGGGACCGGGGAGCTGTTTTTT. It translates to CASSPYRGYGTGELFF.

The sample holds many counts of this clonotype. The CDR3 is CASSLSRETQYF. The CDR3 DNA is TGTGCCAGCAGCTTGAGCCGTGAGACCCAGTACTTC. The chain joins TRBV28 to TRBJ2-5; D is uncertain. The length of the CDR3 is 12 residues. Trimming shortened V by 6 bases and J by 5 bases, and 10 bases separated the two germline ends. From germline, CDR1 is MDHEN and CDR2 SYDVKM.